One and the same sample provided the 15 T cell receptor beta chains below, sequenced in a study of spatial heterogeneity in lung cancer. Each CDR3 protein gets one entry after TCRdb re-called the 5' RACE reads with MiXCR. This table has around 48,000 distinct CDR3 sequences, around 5.2% appearing once. The sample's time point: sample taken at primary tumor resection. The source was PBMCs, collected at surgery. The receptors come from a male donor with early-stage non-small cell lung cancer.

The J gene is TRBJ1-1, the V gene TRBV6-2 or TRBV6-3; the D gene is possibly TRBD1 (6 bases). The CDR3 runs 16 residues. Trimming cost V 8 bases and J 0 bases, with 19 bases left between them. Germline values: CDR1 MNHEY, CDR2 SVGEGT. The CDR3 DNA follows: TGTGCCAGCTCCCTCCGGAGGGGGGGATTGAACACTGAAGCTTTCTTT. Protein sequence: CASSLRRGGLNTEAFF.

This clonotype was detected many times. The genes are TRBV12-3 or TRBV12-4 and TRBJ2-5, with D possibly being TRBD1 or TRBD2 (6 bases each). This CDR3 is 16 amino acids long. The V and J ends lost 3 bases and 0 bases respectively, with 14 bases between them. The CDR3 nucleotides are TGTGCCAGCAGTTTTGTTCCAGGGGACTACCAAGAGACCCAGTACTTC. This sequence encodes CASSFVPGDYQETQYF.

Ten or more counts support this clonotype. The chain combines TRBV20-1 with TRBJ2-3, with 9 bases identical to TRBD2. CDR3 size: 14 residues. The V segment lost 3 bases and the J segment 4 bases; nucleotides outside the gene matches: 5. Germline CDR1 reads DFQATT; CDR2 reads SNEGSKA (reference sequence). The CDR3 sequence: CSASIAGDADTQYF. CDR3 sequence (DNA): TGCAGTGCTAGCATAGCGGGAGACGCAGATACGCAGTATTTT.

Only a few counts were recorded for this clonotype. The chain employs TRBV7-7 and TRBJ2-7; possible D gene TRBD2, 5 bases. V shed 5 bases and J shed 5 bases, with 13 bases lying between them. This CDR3 has 13 amino acids. The germline V gene has CDR1 SSHAT and CDR2 FNYEAQ (reference sequence). CDR3 in amino acids: CASSPLLGHEQYF. The CDR3 DNA follows: TGTGCCAGCAGCCCTCTACTAGGCCACGAGCAGTACTTC.

This clonotype was observed a handful of times. The chain carries TRBV12-3 or TRBV12-4 and TRBJ2-1; D is possibly TRBD2 (5 bases). The CDR3 has 16 amino acids. Trimming took off 5 bases at V and 4 bases at J, with 18 bases between the two ends. CDR3 region: CASSQETRQLYNEQFF. The CDR3 bases are TGTGCCAGCAGTCAGGAAACTAGGCAGTTGTACAATGAGCAGTTCTTC.

This clonotype was seen many times. The genes are TRBV19 and TRBJ2-3; TRBD2 agrees at 8 bases. CDR3 length: 16 residues. Trimming cost V 8 bases and J 0 bases; bases outside gene matches: 10. Germline V lookup: CDR1 LNHDA, CDR2 SQIVND (reference sequence). The CDR3 coding sequence is TGTGCCAGTTCACACCCCATAGCGGGAAGCACAGATACGCAGTATTTT. Translation: CASSHPIAGSTDTQYF. Filled out from reference TRBV19 and TRBJ2-3, the complete variable domain reads DGGITQSPKYLFRKEGQNVTLSCEQNLNHDAMYWYRQDPGQGLRLIYYSQIVNDFQKGDIAEGYSVSREKKESFPLTVTSAQKNPTAFYLCASSHPIAGSTDTQYFGPGTRLTVL.

This clonotype was detected many times. In DNA form, the CDR3 reads TGTGCCAGCAGTTTGACAGGGGGAGTGGCCGGGGAGCTGTTTTTT. Translating gives CASSLTGGVAGELFF. The chain employs TRBV12-3 or TRBV12-4 and TRBJ2-2; 9 nucleotides agree with TRBD1. This CDR3 region has 15 residues. The V and J ends lost 3 bases and 6 bases, in that order; junction bases with no gene match: 5.

This clonotype was seen repeatedly, ten times or more. V and J are TRBV5-1 and TRBJ2-2; 9 nucleotides align to TRBD2. This CDR3 is 15 amino acids long. CDR1 and CDR2 from the germline V gene are SGHRS and YFSETQ. V dropped 0 bases and J dropped 6; count of bases not matched to a gene: 3. The CDR3 is CASSLGLAGSGELFF. The CDR3 nucleotides are TGCGCCAGCAGCTTGGGGCTAGCGGGATCCGGGGAGCTGTTTTTT.

In its sample, this clonotype was seen many times. The rearrangement uses TRBV6-2 or TRBV6-3 and TRBJ2-1, with 10 bases lining up with TRBD2. Trimming at V came to 7 bases and at J to 6 bases, leaving 21 bases not matched to a gene. Germline assignment: CDR1 MNHEY and CDR2 SVGEGT. The CDR3 length is 19 residues. The CDR3 DNA is TGTGCCAGCACCTGGGCCTTGGTGAGCGGGAGGGACCTTTTCAATGAGCAGTTCTTC. This sequence encodes CASTWALVSGRDLFNEQFF.

This clonotype has at least ten counts. The genes are TRBV20-1 and TRBJ2-1, with TRBD2 identical over 7 bases. Germline V gene data show CDR1 as DFQATT and CDR2 as SNEGSKA (reference sequence). Trimming cost V 6 bases and J 0 bases; bases outside gene matches: 8. This CDR3 comprises 15 residues. In nucleotides, the CDR3 is TGCAGTGCGAGGAATGGGGGGGACTCCTACAATGAGCAGTTCTTC. Amino acid sequence: CSARNGGDSYNEQFF.

This clonotype was picked up many times. This chain links TRBV5-8 with TRBJ2-1; no reliable D call. The V gene's germline CDR1 is SGHTS and CDR2 YDEGEE. V was shortened by 0 bases and J by 9 bases, with 4 bases between the two germline ends. This CDR3 is 11 amino acids long. The CDR3 sequence is CASSLEFEQFF. The CDR3 DNA is TGTGCCAGCAGCTTGGAGTTTGAGCAGTTCTTC. The entire variable domain, with the rest obtained from reference TRBV5-8 and TRBJ2-1, is as follows: EAGVTQSPTHLIKTRGQQATLRCSPISGHTSVYWYQQALGLGLQFLLWYDEGEERNRGNFPPRFSGRQFPNYSSELNVNALELEDSALYLCASSLEFEQFFGPGTRLTVL.

This clonotype was seen at least ten times. CDR3 residues: CASRGAGTYNEQFF. The DNA for the CDR3 is TGCGCCAGCAGGGGAGCGGGGACCTACAATGAGCAGTTCTTC. The chain employs TRBV5-1 and TRBJ2-1; the match to TRBD2 covers 7 bases. Germline CDR1 is SGHRS and CDR2 is YFSETQ. This CDR3 contains 14 residues. The V segment lost 5 bases and the J segment 2 bases; nucleotides outside the gene matches: 4.

This clonotype was recorded at least ten times. The rearrangement links TRBV6-6 to TRBJ2-7, with 7 nucleotides matching TRBD2. CDR3 length equals 15 residues. The V gene end was trimmed by 6 bases and the J gene end by 2 bases; junction bases not matched to a gene: 10. Germline values: CDR1 MNHNY, CDR2 SVGAGI (reference sequence). As DNA, the CDR3 is TGTGCCAGCAGCCCCCTAAGTGGGAGGGCCTACGAGCAGTACTTC. This sequence encodes CASSPLSGRAYEQYF.

This clonotype has ten or more counts. The rearrangement links TRBV5-6 to TRBJ1-5, with TRBD1 identical over 7 bases. J lost 6 bases, V lost 4 bases, and 10 bases had no gene match. This CDR3 spans 15 amino acids. Germline V gives CDR1 SGHDT, CDR2 YYEEEE. The CDR3 region has the DNA TGTGCCAGCAGCGGTCACAGGGGAGAACCTCAGCCCCAGCATTTT. Translated: CASSGHRGEPQPQHF.

This clonotype was counted ten times or more. The chain carries TRBV3-1 and TRBJ2-3, with D tentatively TRBD1 (5 bases). The CDR3 has 15 amino acids. Germline V gene data show CDR1 as LGHDT and CDR2 as YNNKEL (reference sequence). V was shortened by 2 bases and J by 2 bases, with 11 bases between the two germline ends. The CDR3: CASSQLTGSTDTQYF. The CDR3, as DNA: TGTGCCAGCAGCCAACTTACAGGATCCACAGATACGCAGTATTTT.